The entry below describes one T cell receptor beta chain. What it recognizes is unknown. These data belong to a study of OX40 agonist ivuxolimab in advanced cancers. Turning to the study itself: Dosing consisted of intravenous ivuxolimab at 0.01 to 10 mg/kg every 2 weeks. General study points: Some patients who did not respond also had low normalized T-cell clonal expansion. Clonal expansion by week 6 occurred in CD4+ and CD8+ blood T cells (at 0.1 to 3.0 mg/kg). The study found that CD8+ T cells averaged more expanded clones than CD4+.

Deletions cut 6 bases from V and 2 bases from J, with 14 bases between. The germline gives CDR1 LNHDA, CDR2 SQIVND (reference sequence). The CDR3 covers 14 residues. The table came from immunoSEQ multiplex PCR; TCRdb's copy has only in-frame clones and leaves some out. The data contain 55,000 or so clones, 88% of them seen just once; the ten biggest clones take up 5.5% to 8.5%. Sequenced material: CD4+ or CD8+ T cells sorted from blood, taken in a trial of the OX40 agonist ivuxolimab. The chain has TRBV19 and TRBJ2-7, with D perhaps matching TRBD1 or TRBD2 (5 bases each). The sequence derives from an adult with an advanced solid tumor such as melanoma, head and neck, liver or kidney cancer. CDR3 coding DNA: TGTGCCAGTAGCTACGGGGACCCCACCTACGAGCAGTACTTC. As protein: CASSYGDPTYEQYF.